Listed here are 32 T cell receptor beta chains from one sample, sequenced in a study of blood T cell repertoires in COVID-19. The data were produced by immunoSEQ multiplex PCR, yet TCRdb's version contains in-frame clones alone and is incomplete. The sample includes almost 200,000 clones, around four fifths of them seen just once. The material sequenced was peripheral blood. The receptor set was obtained from a man in his 60s with COVID-19, enrolled during active disease.

The V call is TRBV30, the J call TRBJ1-2, with D hard to call. The V and J ends lost 0 bases and 6 bases respectively, with 11 bases between them. The germline V gene has CDR1 GTSNPN and CDR2 SVGIG (reference sequence). CDR3 size: 13 residues. The CDR3 region is CAWSVLLVDGYTF. The CDR3, as DNA: TGTGCCTGGAGTGTACTACTCGTCGATGGCTACACCTTC.

This chain links TRBV6-2 or TRBV6-3 with TRBJ1-2; D is unclear. V dropped 5 bases and J dropped 6 bases, with 19 bases sitting between them. The length of the CDR3 is 15 residues. Germline V lookup: CDR1 MNHEY, CDR2 SVGEGT. The CDR3 coding sequence is TGTGCCAGCAGTCCCCCCCGGCAGGAGGTCAATGGCTACACCTTC. Its translation: CASSPPRQEVNGYTF.

The chain employs TRBV7-3 and TRBJ2-5; D possibly corresponds to TRBD2 (5 bases). Trimming removed 2 bases at V and 10 bases at J, with 14 bases between. CDR3 length equals 13 residues. Germline V CDR1 and CDR2: SGHTA, FQGTGA. CDR3 nucleotides: TGTGCCAGCAGCTTAGGACCGAAAGCGGTCCAGTACTTC. Protein product: CASSLGPKAVQYF.

This chain joins TRBV7-8 and TRBJ2-1; D may be TRBD1 (5 bases). Deletions cut 5 bases from V and 10 bases from J, with 21 bases between. The CDR3 has 15 amino acids. CDR1 and CDR2 (germline): SGHVS, FQNEAQ. The CDR3 DNA is TGTGCCAGCAGCGGGGCTGGCGCCGTTGGTTTAGAGCAGTTCTTC. As protein: CASSGAGAVGLEQFF.

The chain combines TRBV19 with TRBJ1-2; D is possibly TRBD1 (5 bases). The CDR3 is made up of 16 amino acids. CDR1 and CDR2 from the germline V gene are LNHDA and SQIVND (reference sequence). The V end lost 7 bases, the J end lost 4 bases, and 22 bases lay between the germline ends. Written as DNA, the CDR3 is TGTGCCAGTACCCCGGGGGGAGCAGGCCTATTCTATGGCTACACCTTC. It yields the protein CASTPGGAGLFYGYTF.

J is TRBJ1-5 and V is TRBV15; tentative D call: TRBD1 (6 bases). CDR1 and CDR2 (germline): LNHNV, YYDKDF (reference sequence). The CDR3 sequence is 15 residues long. The germline V and J ends were trimmed by 4 bases and 1 base, with 11 bases remaining between them. In DNA, the CDR3 is TGTGCCACCAGCACCCAGGGGAAAAGCAATCAGCCCCAGCATTTT. It encodes CATSTQGKSNQPQHF.

The chain uses TRBV5-1 and TRBJ2-7, with D maybe TRBD2 (5 bases). This CDR3 is built from 17 residues. CDR1 SGHRS and CDR2 YFSETQ come from the germline V gene. V dropped 5 bases and J dropped 2 bases, with 23 bases sitting between them. The CDR3 bases are TGCGCCAGCAGTCGGGGAGAGTACCGTCTGACCGCCTACGAGCAGTACTTC. Its translation: CASSRGEYRLTAYEQYF.

This chain connects TRBV2 to TRBJ2-2, with a weak D call TRBD2 (7 bases). The V end was cut by 7 bases, the J end by 1 base, with 13 bases between. Germline V gene lookup returns CDR1 SNHLY and CDR2 FYNNEI. The CDR3 is 15 amino acids. The CDR3 DNA is TGTGCCAGCAATTCGGGGGGCGGGAACACCGGGGAGCTGTTTTTT. As protein: CASNSGGGNTGELFF.

V is TRBV6-6 and J is TRBJ1-5, with D possibly being TRBD1 (5 bases). CDR3 length: 14 residues. Trimming took 11 bases from V and 3 from J, leaving 17 bases between them. In germline, CDR1 is MNHNY, CDR2 SVGAGI (reference sequence). CDR3 DNA: TGTGCCGCCAGACCTCAGGGTTACAATCAGCCCCAGCATTTT. Protein: CAARPQGYNQPQHF.

This chain links TRBV18 with TRBJ1-1, with D hard to call. The CDR3 totals 14 residues. V was trimmed by 6 bases and J by 0 bases, leaving 11 bases between them. The germline V gene has CDR1 KGHSH and CDR2 LQKENI. Written as DNA, the CDR3 is TGTGCCAGCTCCCAAGGAGGGATGAACACTGAAGCTTTCTTT. It yields the protein CASSQGGMNTEAFF.

The chain recombines TRBV5-8 with TRBJ1-6; TRBD1 might be the D (5 bases). Germline V CDR1 and CDR2: SGHTS, YDEGEE. V was clipped by 6 bases and J by 6 bases, with 16 bases between them. The CDR3 spans 15 residues. The CDR3 region is CASIPMQGLNSPLHF. DNA for the CDR3: TGTGCCAGCATCCCCATGCAGGGACTTAATTCACCCCTCCACTTT.

Only one count was recorded for this clone. The rearrangement links TRBV28 to TRBJ1-1; D uncertain. Trimming pared 8 bases from V and 0 bases from J, leaving 13 bases between. The germline V gene encodes CDR1 MDHEN and CDR2 SYDVKM. The CDR3 extends over 14 amino acids. The CDR3 loop is CASSLGRLNTEAFF. The CDR3 bases are TGTGCCAGCTCCCTGGGCAGGTTGAACACTGAAGCTTTCTTT.

The CDR3 protein is CASSPSGTGGTEAFF. As DNA, the CDR3 is TGTGCCAGCAGCCCTAGTGGTACAGGGGGAACTGAAGCTTTCTTT. The gene calls are TRBV7-9 and TRBJ1-1, with TRBD1 matching over 8 bases. This CDR3 comprises 15 residues. Germline loops: CDR1 SEHNR, CDR2 FQNEAQ (reference sequence). V was clipped by 5 bases and J by 5 bases; unmatched bases: 10.

In regard to this clone: The same CDR3 can be traced to other DNA sequences in this sample. The chain is built from TRBV18 and TRBJ2-7, with a possible D match to TRBD1 (6 bases). This CDR3 has 14 residues. Per the germline V gene, CDR1 is KGHSH and CDR2 is LQKENI. The germline V and J ends were trimmed by 2 bases and 2 bases, with 10 bases remaining between them. The DNA for the CDR3 is TGTGCCAGCTCACCAGGGCAGGGGACCTACGAGCAGTACTTC. Protein: CASSPGQGTYEQYF.

The chain is built from TRBV5-1 and TRBJ2-1, with D hard to call. Trimming pared 6 bases from V and 10 bases from J, leaving 11 bases between. This CDR3 is built from 11 residues. From germline, CDR1 is SGHRS and CDR2 YFSETQ. DNA for the CDR3: TGCGCCAGCACCCTAGGCCGGGAGCAGTTCTTC. Translating gives CASTLGREQFF. The variable domain in full, completed from reference TRBV5-1 and TRBJ2-1, reads KAGVTQTPRYLIKTRGQQVTLSCSPISGHRSVSWYQQTPGQGLQFLFEYFSETQRNKGNFPGRFSGRQFSNSRSEMNVSTLELGDSALYLCASTLGREQFFGPGTRLTVL.

The gene calls are TRBV11-3 and TRBJ2-2; possible D gene TRBD1, 5 bases. This CDR3 spans 15 amino acids. The V and J ends lost 4 bases and 2 bases respectively, with 11 bases between them. Germline V CDR1 and CDR2: SGHNT, YENEEA. CDR3 sequence: CASSYDSTNTGELFF. In DNA form, the CDR3 reads TGTGCCAGCAGCTACGACAGCACCAACACCGGGGAGCTGTTTTTT.

The gene calls are TRBV30 and TRBJ1-3; 7 positions match TRBD1. The germline CDR1 and CDR2 sequences are GTSNPN and SVGIG (reference sequence). The V gene end was trimmed by 1 base and the J gene end by 5 bases; junction bases not matched to a gene: 2. The CDR3 covers 13 residues. The CDR3 DNA sequence: TGTGCCTGGAGTGGACAGGGCAGAAACACCATATATTTT. Protein sequence: CAWSGQGRNTIYF.

The rearrangement joins TRBV15 to TRBJ2-2; possibly TRBD2 for D (6 bases). The CDR3 sequence is 15 residues long. The germline V and J ends were trimmed by 0 bases and 5 bases, with 10 bases remaining between them. The V gene's germline CDR1 is LNHNV and CDR2 YYDKDF (reference sequence). CDR3 in amino acids: CATSRDGTPTGELFF. The CDR3, as DNA: TGTGCCACCAGCAGAGACGGGACTCCAACCGGGGAGCTGTTTTTT. Supplemented by reference TRBV15 and TRBJ2-2, the full variable domain reads DAMVIQNPRYQVTQFGKPVTLSCSQTLNHNVMYWYQQKSSQAPKLLFHYYDKDFNNEADTPDNFQSRRPNTSFCFLDIRSPGLGDTAMYLCATSRDGTPTGELFFGEGSRLTVL.

This chain joins TRBV19 and TRBJ1-1; 9 bases align to TRBD1. With 6 bases clipped from V and 4 bases from J, the junction kept 9 bases outside the gene matches. This CDR3 is 15 amino acids long. Germline loops: CDR1 LNHDA, CDR2 SQIVND (reference sequence). CDR3 sequence reads: CASRKPGQGTTEAFF. The CDR3 nucleotides are TGTGCCAGTAGAAAACCGGGACAGGGTACCACTGAAGCTTTCTTT.

This clone was recorded only once. This chain links TRBV14 with TRBJ1-6; 8 nucleotides line up with TRBD1. The CDR3 contains 13 residues. Germline CDR1 and CDR2: SGHDN and FVKESK. V gave up 9 bases and J gave up 4 bases; unmatched junction bases: 2. CDR3 in DNA: TGTGCCAGTGGACAGGGTTATAATTCACCCCTCCACTTT. Translating gives CASGQGYNSPLHF.

V and J are TRBV3-1 (or the pseudogene TRBV3-2) and TRBJ1-6; 7 nucleotides agree with TRBD1. This CDR3 contains 14 residues. Germline CDR1 LGHDT, CDR2 YNNKEL (reference sequence). Trimming cost V 4 bases and J 14 bases; bases outside gene matches: 11. The chain's CDR3 is CASSLRGTPSALHF. CDR3 sequence (DNA): TGTGCCAGCAGCCTCAGGGGGACACCCTCGGCCCTCCACTTT.

V gene TRBV4-2 combines with J gene TRBJ2-7, with 7 bases matching TRBD1. V lost 0 bases and J lost 6; bases outside the gene matches: 5. The germline V gene has CDR1 LGHNA and CDR2 YNFKEQ. CDR3 size: 14 residues. The CDR3 sequence: CASSQDEGAGEQYF. In DNA form, the CDR3 reads TGTGCCAGCAGCCAAGACGAGGGGGCCGGCGAGCAGTACTTC.

V gene TRBV25-1 combines with J gene TRBJ1-2, with 10 bases matching TRBD1. Trimming removed 5 bases from V and 5 bases from J; junction bases left unmatched: 8. CDR1 is MGHDK, CDR2 SYGVNS, per germline. This CDR3 has 15 amino acids. CDR3 DNA sequence: TGTGCCAGCAGTAAACCCGGGACAGGGGAGTATGGCTACACCTTC. Protein sequence: CASSKPGTGEYGYTF.

V gene TRBV11-2 combines with J gene TRBJ2-2; a weak D match, TRBD2 (6 bases). In germline, CDR1 is SGHAT, CDR2 FQNNGV. Trimming removed 5 bases at V and 6 bases at J, with 7 bases between. The CDR3 loop spans 12 amino acids. The CDR3, as DNA: TGTGCCAGCAGCGGAGGGGCCGGGGAGCTGTTTTTT. It is translated as CASSGGAGELFF.

The genes are TRBV9 and TRBJ1-2, with 8 bases matching TRBD1. Germline trimming cut 0 bases from V and 8 bases from J; bases unmatched to any gene: 9. The CDR3 length is 15 residues. Germline V gives CDR1 SGDLS, CDR2 YYNGEE. The CDR3 loop reads CASSVEGQAPMGYTF. CDR3 DNA: TGTGCCAGCAGCGTAGAGGGACAGGCTCCTATGGGCTACACCTTC.

This clone showed up just once. J is TRBJ1-1 and V is TRBV29-1, with D perhaps matching TRBD1 (6 bases). This CDR3 has 14 residues. V was cut by 3 bases and J by 0 bases, with 11 bases left in between. Germline CDR1 is SQVTM and CDR2 is ANQGSEA. CDR3 residues: CSVEDRPMNTEAFF. CDR3 coding DNA: TGCAGCGTTGAGGACAGACCGATGAACACTGAAGCTTTCTTT.

The chain recombines TRBV27 with TRBJ1-2; D is uncertain. With 6 bases removed from V and 1 base from J, the gap between germline ends came to 9 bases. The CDR3 contains 13 residues. The germline gives CDR1 MNHEY, CDR2 SMNVEV (reference sequence). The DNA for the CDR3 is TGTGCCAGCAGCCAAGACAATAACTATGGCTACACCTTC. It translates to CASSQDNNYGYTF.

The chain combines TRBV5-6 with TRBJ2-7; 9 nucleotides line up with TRBD2. After removal of 5 bases from V and 4 bases from J, the junction contained 10 bases not matched to a gene. Germline-derived CDR1 and CDR2 are SGHDT and YYEEEE. This CDR3 is built from 15 residues. CDR3 loop: CASRSGPSGDYEQYF. Written as DNA, the CDR3 is TGTGCCAGCAGAAGTGGACCTAGCGGGGATTACGAGCAGTACTTC.

The chain joins TRBV12-5 to TRBJ1-2; TRBD1 matches at 8 bases. V was clipped by 2 bases and J by 3 bases; unmatched bases: 8. CDR3 length equals 16 residues. Germline CDR1 reads LGHNT; CDR2 reads FRNRAP. CDR3 amino acids: CASGLSLGQGYYGYTF. CDR3 DNA sequence: TGTGCTAGTGGTTTGTCTCTTGGACAGGGCTACTATGGCTACACCTTC. Full variable domain (missing parts from reference TRBV12-5 and TRBJ1-2): DARVTQTPRHKVTEMGQEVTMRCQPILGHNTVFWYRQTMMQGLELLAYFRNRAPLDDSGMPKDRFSAEMPDATLATLKIQPSEPRDSAVYFCASGLSLGQGYYGYTFGSGTRLTVV.

The sample holds a few counts of this clone. V usage is TRBV2 and J usage is TRBJ1-3; a possible D gene is TRBD1 (5 bases). The CDR3 consists of 15 residues. CDR1 and CDR2 from the germline V gene are SNHLY and FYNNEI. Trimming took off 3 bases at V and 4 bases at J, with 13 bases between the two ends. CDR3 nucleotide sequence: TGTGCCAGCAGTGAGTGGAGGGGATCAGGAAACACCATATATTTT. Its translation: CASSEWRGSGNTIYF.

V is TRBV5-1 and J is TRBJ1-4; D may be TRBD1 (5 bases). Per the germline V gene, CDR1 is SGHRS and CDR2 is YFSETQ. Trimming removed 0 bases from V and 0 bases from J, with 9 bases in between. This CDR3 is 16 amino acids long. CDR3 amino acids: CASSLGTISTNEKLFF. Here the CDR3 DNA reads TGCGCCAGCAGCTTGGGGACAATCTCAACTAATGAAAAACTGTTTTTT.

This clone was counted a few times. The chain employs TRBV5-1 and TRBJ2-1, with 9 bases matching TRBD1. In germline, CDR1 is SGHRS, CDR2 YFSETQ. V lost 4 bases and J lost 8; bases outside the gene matches: 10. This CDR3 has 15 amino acids. The CDR3 DNA reads TGCGCCAGCAGCCGGTTACAGGGGGCTAGGGATGAGCAGTTCTTC. Encoded protein: CASSRLQGARDEQFF.